This T cell receptor beta chain comes out of a study of T-cell memory formation after mild COVID-19. Whole-study findings and limits: Of the contracting clones, CD4+ ones lay mainly in CM and EM, and CD8+ ones in EMRA. The pre-infection memory compartment contained some responding clones, suggesting cross-reactive memory joined. Clones that shrank (day 15 to 85) were balanced CD4/CD8, whereas later expanders leaned CD4+.

With constant-segment primers, 5'RACE yielded cDNA libraries of TCR alpha and TCR beta that carried sample barcodes and UMIs. TCRdb independently ran MiXCR on the 5' RACE reads; one entry per CDR3 protein. The data show roughly 620,000 distinct CDR3 sequences, about a sixth seen once. As regards this clonotype: Its antigen remains unknown.

This TCR was recovered from an adult woman who had mild COVID-19 (a few samples of this study predate the infection). Cell type and time point are not known. Sequences were obtained from PBMCs or a T cell subset sorted from them (not recorded which).

The CDR3 here is CSAGGHGTGNYNEQFF. CDR3 nucleotides: TGCAGTGCTGGGGGTCATGGGACAGGGAATTACAATGAGCAGTTCTTC. The chain is built from TRBV20-1 and TRBJ2-1; 9 bases line up with TRBD1. The CDR3 spans 16 residues. The V gene end was trimmed by 5 bases and the J gene end by 4 bases; junction bases not matched to a gene: 12. Germline V gene lookup returns CDR1 DFQATT and CDR2 SNEGSKA (reference sequence).